The 23 T cell receptor beta chains below come from one sample, sequenced in a study of T cell repertoires in cytomegalovirus infection. No antigen is known for these receptors. Using its own MiXCR run on the reads, TCRdb lists one record per CDR3 protein. Of about 900,000 distinct CDR3 sequences listed, roughly 31% were seen once; the top ten hold roughly 13%. The sequences come from cultured CD8+ T cells from PBMCs, collected from culture after CMV antigen stimulation. These receptors were collected from a human donor in good health (CMV status not recorded). Some clones in this sample may be carry-over from other donors' samples.

The gene calls are TRBV4-2 and TRBJ1-6, with no clear D. This CDR3 has 13 residues. The V gene lost 0 bases and the J gene lost 8 bases, with 5 bases spanning the gap. Germline V lookup: CDR1 LGHNA, CDR2 YNFKEQ. Written as DNA, the CDR3 is TGTGCCAGCAGCCAAGACCTTGATTCACCCCTCCACTTT. Encoded protein: CASSQDLDSPLHF.

This chain joins TRBV29-1 and TRBJ2-7; D is perhaps TRBD1 or TRBD2 (5 bases each). Trimming cost V 1 base and J 0 bases, with 10 bases left between them. Germline values: CDR1 SQVTM, CDR2 ANQGSEA. The CDR3 length is 14 residues. This CDR3 reads CSVEVPGSSYEQYF. In nucleotides, the CDR3 is TGCAGCGTTGAAGTTCCAGGGAGCTCCTACGAGCAGTACTTC.

This clonotype was counted a few times. The rearrangement uses TRBV6-5 and TRBJ1-2; D ambiguous. Deletions cut 5 bases from V and 4 bases from J, with 14 bases between. The germline gives CDR1 MNHEY, CDR2 SVGAGI. The CDR3 is 14 residues long. The CDR3 coding sequence is TGTGCCAGCAGTAAGTCGGCAGGCCTCTATGGCTACACCTTC. Protein product: CASSKSAGLYGYTF.

This clonotype was detected only a few times. The rearrangement joins TRBV27 to TRBJ1-1; 9 bases match TRBD1. Trimming took 4 bases from V and 5 from J; bases not matched to a gene: 5. Looked up from germline, CDR1 is MNHEY and CDR2 is SMNVEV (reference sequence). The CDR3 sequence is 14 residues long. CDR3 DNA sequence: TGTGCCAGCAGTTACAGGGGGCAGGGAACTGAAGCTTTCTTT. Amino acids: CASSYRGQGTEAFF.

The sample holds a few counts of this clonotype. This chain connects TRBV7-6 to TRBJ2-1, with TRBD1 identical over 8 bases. Trimming at V came to 5 bases and at J to 3 bases, leaving 9 bases not matched to a gene. CDR1 is SGHVS, CDR2 FNYEAQ, per germline. The CDR3 has 16 amino acids. CDR3 bases: TGTGCCAGCAGCCCCCCACTGGACAGGGACTACAATGAGCAGTTCTTC. Protein product: CASSPPLDRDYNEQFF. The full variable domain, rest sourced from reference TRBV7-6 and TRBJ2-1, is GAGVSQSPRYKVTKRGQDVALRCDPISGHVSLYWYRQALGQGPEFLTYFNYEAQQDKSGLPNDRFSAERPEGSISTLTIQRTEQRDSAMYRCASSPPLDRDYNEQFFGPGTRLTVL.

In this sample, this clonotype turned up a few times. This chain connects TRBV29-1 to TRBJ2-2; possible D gene TRBD2, 5 bases. Germline V gene lookup returns CDR1 SQVTM and CDR2 ANQGSEA. The V gene lost 4 bases and the J gene lost 3 bases, with 9 bases spanning the gap. The CDR3 consists of 13 residues. The CDR3 DNA is TGCAGCGTTGGGGTGGAGGACACCGGGGAGCTGTTTTTT. It specifies CSVGVEDTGELFF.

This clonotype came up a few times. V usage is TRBV7-6 and J usage is TRBJ1-4; D unclear. Germline assignment: CDR1 SGHVS and CDR2 FNYEAQ. The CDR3 totals 18 residues. Trimming removed 4 bases at V and 0 bases at J, with 18 bases between. The CDR3 loop is CASSSFGIRSATNEKLFF. CDR3 DNA: TGTGCCAGCAGCTCCTTCGGTATCCGGTCAGCAACTAATGAAAAACTGTTTTTT. Using reference TRBV7-6 and TRBJ1-4 for the parts outside the CDR3, the full variable domain is GAGVSQSPRYKVTKRGQDVALRCDPISGHVSLYWYRQALGQGPEFLTYFNYEAQQDKSGLPNDRFSAERPEGSISTLTIQRTEQRDSAMYRCASSSFGIRSATNEKLFFGSGTQLSVL.

This clonotype was recorded a few times. The rearrangement links TRBV6-1 to TRBJ1-5; tentatively, D is TRBD1 (5 bases). This CDR3 is built from 15 residues. Trimming took off 0 bases at V and 6 bases at J, with 12 bases between the two ends. Germline CDR1 MNHNS, CDR2 SASEGT. CDR3 in amino acids: CASSEARGERQPQHF. The CDR3 region has the DNA TGTGCCAGCAGTGAAGCACGAGGGGAGCGTCAGCCCCAGCATTTT.

Worth noting for this clonotype: Relative to the germline gene, one junction end is altered; a read error may explain this. The chain recombines TRBV7-6 with TRBJ2-1; D remains unclear. Germline V gene sequence: CDR1 SGHVS, CDR2 FNYEAQ. The CDR3 has 12 residues. The CDR3, as DNA: TGTGCCAGCAGCTTATCCCGGGCAGTCATCTACTTC. It yields the protein CASSLSRAVIYF.

The CDR3 reads CASSFPGLRGNTIYF. CDR3 DNA sequence: TGTGCCAGCAGCTTCCCAGGGTTGAGAGGAAACACCATATATTTT. The rearrangement links TRBV13 to TRBJ1-3; tentatively, D is TRBD1 (5 bases). Per germline, CDR1 PRHDT and CDR2 FYEKMQ (reference sequence). Trimming removed 3 bases at V and 4 bases at J, with 13 bases between. The CDR3 covers 15 residues.

V gene TRBV6-6 combines with J gene TRBJ2-2; D is unclear. The V end was cut by 5 bases, the J end by 4 bases, with 11 bases between. From germline, CDR1 is MNHNY and CDR2 SVGAGI (reference sequence). CDR3 length equals 14 residues. This chain's CDR3 is CASSDWLPTGELFF. As DNA, the CDR3 is TGTGCCAGCAGTGACTGGCTACCCACCGGGGAGCTGTTTTTT.

The chain combines TRBV4-1 with TRBJ1-2; D gene unclear. The CDR3 contains 14 residues. Trimming pared 0 bases from V and 6 bases from J, leaving 11 bases between. The germline gives CDR1 MGHRA, CDR2 YSYEKL. The CDR3 sequence: CASSQETLFDGYTF. The CDR3 coding sequence is TGCGCCAGCAGCCAAGAGACACTTTTTGATGGCTACACCTTC.

Details on this clonotype: This may be a read error, as it is one base from a much larger clone. V usage is TRBV7-8 and J usage is TRBJ1-2; 7 nucleotides line up with TRBD1. Germline CDR1 is SGHVS and CDR2 is FQNEAQ. Trimming at V came to 6 bases and at J to 2 bases, leaving 12 bases not matched to a gene. This CDR3 is built from 16 residues. The CDR3 sequence is CASRDTLRDSNYGYTF. CDR3 in DNA: TGTGCCAGCAGAGACACTCTCCGGGACAGCAACTATGGCTACACCTTC.

This sequence joins TRBV5-1 and TRBJ2-7; no clear D. Trimming took 6 bases from V and 1 from J, leaving 23 bases between them. The CDR3 length is 17 residues. Looked up from germline, CDR1 is SGHRS and CDR2 is YFSETQ. CDR3 DNA sequence: TGCGCCAGCACCACTTTCTCGAGTGGCGGAGTTTCCTACGAGCAGTACTTC. This encodes CASTTFSSGGVSYEQYF.

The chain links TRBV7-9 to TRBJ1-3; weak D call: TRBD1 (6 bases). The V end lost 6 bases, the J end lost 0 bases, and 12 bases lay between the germline ends. This CDR3 has 15 amino acids. Looked up from germline, CDR1 is SEHNR and CDR2 is FQNEAQ (reference sequence). The CDR3: CASSIRDNSGNTIYF. CDR3 coding DNA: TGTGCCAGCAGTATCCGGGACAACTCTGGAAACACCATATATTTT.

In DNA form, the CDR3 reads TGTGCCAGCAGCAAGGGTCTCCTTCCCTACGAGCAGTACGTC. It translates to CASSKGLLPYEQYV. This chain uses TRBV6-6 with TRBJ2-7; D is unclear. Trimming took off 6 bases at V and 2 bases at J, with 14 bases between the two ends. Germline V gene data show CDR1 as MNHNY and CDR2 as SVGAGI (reference sequence). The CDR3 covers 14 residues.

This clonotype was found a few times. The chain uses TRBV19 and TRBJ2-3; 9 nucleotides align to TRBD2. Germline CDR1 and CDR2: LNHDA and SQIVND (reference sequence). The trim removed 1 base at V and 3 bases at J, leaving 20 bases unmatched. This CDR3 contains 21 residues. CDR3 bases: TGTGCCAGTAGTATAGTTTGGGAGCCGGCAGACGGGGGACTAGCAACAGATACGCAGTATTTT. Translation gives CASSIVWEPADGGLATDTQYF.

This clonotype appeared a single time. CDR3 protein: CASSQAQGPGNTIYF. DNA of the CDR3: TGTGCCAGCAGCCAAGCTCAGGGCCCTGGAAACACCATATATTTT. This chain links TRBV14 with TRBJ1-3; D may be TRBD1 (5 bases). This CDR3 comprises 15 residues. The germline CDR1 and CDR2 sequences are SGHDN and FVKESK. Trimming removed 1 base from V and 2 bases from J, with 9 bases in between.

V gene TRBV6-1 combines with J gene TRBJ2-7; 7 nucleotides align to TRBD1. Germline V gene data show CDR1 as MNHNS and CDR2 as SASEGT. The V segment lost 8 bases and the J segment 2 bases; nucleotides outside the gene matches: 9. This CDR3 has 14 amino acids. CDR3 bases: TGTGCCAGCGAAAGCTTGGGACAGACCTACGAGCAGTACTTC. Its protein is CASESLGQTYEQYF.

Comment on this clonotype: A much larger clone differs from this one at a single base, so this may be a read error. The chain joins TRBV6-6 to TRBJ2-2; 7 nucleotides match TRBD2. The CDR3 spans 17 residues. Germline CDR1 reads MNHNY; CDR2 reads SVGAGI (reference sequence). The CDR3 protein is CASSYPREAPNTGGLFF. The CDR3, as DNA: TGTGCCAGCAGTTACCCCCGGGAGGCCCCCAACACCGGGGGGCTGTTTTTT.

In its sample, this clonotype was seen a few times. The chain uses TRBV7-9 and TRBJ2-1, with D tentatively TRBD2 (5 bases). CDR1 and CDR2 from the germline V gene are SEHNR and FQNEAQ (reference sequence). The ends were cut back, 10 bases at V and 2 bases at J, with 12 bases in the middle. The CDR3 sequence is 13 residues long. CDR3 sequence reads: CATFIATYNEQFF. The CDR3 DNA follows: TGTGCCACCTTCATAGCGACCTACAATGAGCAGTTCTTC.

CDR3 sequence: CSVSGTTDNEQFF. As DNA, the CDR3 is TGCAGCGTTTCCGGGACTACGGACAATGAGCAGTTCTTC. The chain carries TRBV29-1 and TRBJ2-1; 7 bases are a match to TRBD2. This CDR3 has 13 amino acids. Germline CDR1 reads SQVTM; CDR2 reads ANQGSEA. V lost 5 bases to trimming and J lost 5 bases; unmatched junction nucleotides: 6.

The gene calls are TRBV25-1 and TRBJ2-3; TRBD2 matches at 8 bases. The CDR3 is 14 amino acids. V lost 9 bases, J lost 0 bases, and 5 bases stayed unmatched. The germline V gene encodes CDR1 MGHDK and CDR2 SYGVNS. The CDR3 loop reads CASLGLESTDTQYF. CDR3 DNA: TGTGCCAGTTTGGGACTAGAGAGCACAGATACGCAGTATTTT.